This T cell receptor (beta chain) was sequenced in a study of control samples from healthy donors and cancer patients. Data came from immunoSEQ multiplex PCR; TCRdb stores just in-frame clones and leaves some out. There are more than 45,000 clones in the sample; around 90% occur only once, and roughly 0.91% lies in the top ten. V lost 2 bases and J lost 4, with 19 bases in between. This CDR3 spans 17 amino acids. Germline CDR1 is SGHVS and CDR2 is FNYEAQ. This TCR came from a man aged 25-45 years with colorectal cancer. The sequencing input was PBMCs. V gene TRBV7-6 combines with J gene TRBJ2-3, with D tentatively TRBD2 (6 bases). The CDR3 loop is CASSLSGWGAGSDTQYF. The DNA of the CDR3 is TGTGCCAGCAGCTTATCGGGGTGGGGTGCGGGGTCAGATACGCAGTATTTT. The full variable domain, in which reference TRBV7-6 and TRBJ2-3 provide the parts outside the CDR3, is GAGVSQSPRYKVTKRGQDVALRCDPISGHVSLYWYRQALGQGPEFLTYFNYEAQQDKSGLPNDRFSAERPEGSISTLTIQRTEQRDSAMYRCASSLSGWGAGSDTQYFGPGTRLTVL.